This T cell receptor beta chain was recorded in a study of T-cell memory formation after mild COVID-19. This clonotype has ten or more counts. A read error may be the cause here, since a much bigger clone is one base away. TCRdb processed the 5' RACE reads anew with MiXCR; each CDR3 protein has one entry. Of 140,000 to 150,000 distinct CDR3 sequences listed, 6% to 6.5% were seen once; the top ten hold around 2%. The V gene lost 5 bases and the J gene lost 0 bases, with 3 bases spanning the gap. The germline V gene encodes CDR1 SGHTA and CDR2 FQGTGA. The CDR3 has 12 amino acids. J is TRBJ2-3 and V is TRBV7-3; D is unclear. The TCR originated in an adult woman who had mild COVID-19 (a few samples of this study predate the infection). Cell type and time point are not known. The sample comprised PBMCs or a T cell subset sorted from them (not recorded which). This chain's CDR3 is CASSASTDTQYF. As DNA, the CDR3 is TGTGCCAGCAGCGCTAGCACAGATACGCAGTATTTT.